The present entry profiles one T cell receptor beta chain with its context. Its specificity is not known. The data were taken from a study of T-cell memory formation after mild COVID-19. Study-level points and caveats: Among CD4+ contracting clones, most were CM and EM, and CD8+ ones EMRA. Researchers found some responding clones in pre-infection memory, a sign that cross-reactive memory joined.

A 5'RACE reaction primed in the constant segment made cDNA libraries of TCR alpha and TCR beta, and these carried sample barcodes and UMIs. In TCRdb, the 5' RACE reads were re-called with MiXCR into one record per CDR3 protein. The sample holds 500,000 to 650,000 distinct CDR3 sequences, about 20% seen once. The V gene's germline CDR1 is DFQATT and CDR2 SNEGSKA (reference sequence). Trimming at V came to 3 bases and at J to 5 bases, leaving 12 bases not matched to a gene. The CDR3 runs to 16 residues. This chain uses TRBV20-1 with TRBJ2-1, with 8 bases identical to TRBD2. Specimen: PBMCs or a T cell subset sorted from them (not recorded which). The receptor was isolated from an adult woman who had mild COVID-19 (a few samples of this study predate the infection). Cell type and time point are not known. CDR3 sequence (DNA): TGCAGTGCTAGGCTAGCGGGTTCCCCTTGGAACAATGAGCAGTTCTTC. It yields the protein CSARLAGSPWNNEQFF.